This T cell receptor beta chain derives from a study of shared clonotypes between healthy human individuals. The overall study: Donors had three CD4 naive, three CD4 memory, two CD8 naive and one CD8 memory plate apiece.

General observations from the study: Lower generation probabilities were found for non-shared clonotypes than for those shared by all four donors. On the whole, naive subsets had larger estimated richness than memory subsets had. Researchers sampled only blood; tissue repertoires likely differ.

The CDR3 is made up of 14 amino acids. The V end was cut by 4 bases, the J end by 4 bases, with 11 bases between. CDR1 is SGDLS and CDR2 is YYNGEE in the germline V gene. As concerns this clone: Its antigen is unidentified.

Produced via immunoSEQ multiplex PCR; TCRdb's table is partial and in-frame only. This sample has about 1.9 million clones, with around 93% found just once. CD8 cells classed as naive were CD45RO-negative and positively selected for CCR7, excluding terminally differentiated effector memory CD45RA+ cells. The V gene is TRBV9, the J gene TRBJ1-4; D is uncertain. Sequencing used naive CD8+ T cells from PBMCs. The TCR originated in a man aged 18 to 30 in good health. Some clones in this sample may be carry-over from other donors' samples. The DNA of the CDR3 is TGTGCCAGCAGCCCACACAGCGGTAATGAAAAACTGTTTTTT. As protein: CASSPHSGNEKLFF.